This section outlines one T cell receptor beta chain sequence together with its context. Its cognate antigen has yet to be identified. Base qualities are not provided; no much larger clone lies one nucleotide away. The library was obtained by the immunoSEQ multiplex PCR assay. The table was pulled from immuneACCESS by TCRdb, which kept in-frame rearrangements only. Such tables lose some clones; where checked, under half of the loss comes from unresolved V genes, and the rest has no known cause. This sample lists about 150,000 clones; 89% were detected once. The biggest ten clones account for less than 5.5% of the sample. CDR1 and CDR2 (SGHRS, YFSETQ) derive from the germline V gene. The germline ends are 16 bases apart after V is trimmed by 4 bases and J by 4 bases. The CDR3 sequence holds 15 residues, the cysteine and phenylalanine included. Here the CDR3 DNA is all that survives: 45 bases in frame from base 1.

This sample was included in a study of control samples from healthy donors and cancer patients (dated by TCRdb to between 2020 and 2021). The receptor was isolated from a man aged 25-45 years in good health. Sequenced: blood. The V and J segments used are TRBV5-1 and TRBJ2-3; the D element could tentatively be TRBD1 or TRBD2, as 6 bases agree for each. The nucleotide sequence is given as TGCGCCAGCAGCCTCACAGTGGGGGGCTCAGATACGCAGTATTTT. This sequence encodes CASSLTVGGSDTQYF.